The present entry profiles one T cell receptor (beta chain) with its context. The antigen remains unidentified. V shed 4 bases and J 4 bases; nucleotides not matched to a gene: 6. Per the germline V gene, CDR1 is SGHRS and CDR2 is YFSETQ. CDR3 size: 15 residues. Sequenced by immunoSEQ multiplex PCR; TCRdb stores in-frame clones only, minus some. Of 65,000 to 100,000 clones in the sample, more than 70% are singletons; the top ten hold 20% to 25%. This sample was taken from a study of T cell responses to AZD1222 COVID-19 vaccine. Points from the study as a whole: Baseline antibody screening turned up just five to seven seropositive AZD1222 recipients.

This sample comprised peripheral blood, obtained on day 0 of AZD1222 vaccination. The chain links TRBV5-1 to TRBJ1-1; 11 positions agree with TRBD1. The TCR sequence derives from an adult in good health. CDR3 residues: CASSDGQGARTEAFF. The CDR3 coding sequence is TGCGCCAGCAGCGATGGACAGGGGGCACGCACTGAAGCTTTCTTT.